This TCR beta chain stems from a study of Ad26.COV2.S vaccination and SARS-CoV-2 variants (TCRdb year 2021). Study-wide context: Vaccine-arm donors came from COV1001, a multicentre, randomized, double-blind, placebo-controlled phase I-IIa trial of Ad26.COV2.S in healthy adults. Ad26.COV2.S was given intramuscularly at 5x10^10 or 1x10^11 viral particles, as a single shot or as two shots 56 days apart. Sequencing of the TCRbeta repertoire served to evaluate the specificity and breadth of SARS-CoV-2-reactive T cell receptors following Ad26.COV2.S vaccination. The TCR-sequenced set comprised about 32 samples: some 20 Ad26.COV2.S vaccine recipients, 5 placebo recipients and 8 SARS-CoV-2 convalescent individuals. Trial participants were randomized into five groups of five, in which low-dose or high-dose Ad26.COV2.S was given once or twice, or placebo was given on both occasions. Throughout the experiments and outcome assessment, investigators stayed blinded to trial group allocation. Overall study outcomes, separate from this receptor: After vaccination, spike-specific CD8+ and CD4+ T cell responses were reported to show substantial breadth. Vaccine and placebo recipients had comparable non-spike TCR breadth, which fits with the vaccine containing only spike. Compared with placebo recipients, Ad26.COV2.S recipients showed higher spike-specific TCR breadth (P = 0.0014). The authors noted that total T cell responses may have been underestimated by the TCR breadth and depth analyses. The study was not powered to compare responses between vaccine doses or regimens.

The treatment or condition label for this specimen denotes: 15 to 20 received Ad26.COV2.S at low or high dose, single or two shots; 5 received placebo; per-sample allocation not given. Repertoires of vaccine and placebo recipients were sequenced from samples collected on day 63 after the first injection. Between 29 July and 7 August 2020, Cohort 1b enrolled about two dozen adults aged 18-55 years at one site in Boston, USA. Ad26.COV2.S was a replication-incompetent adenovirus type 26 vector that expressed a prefusion-stabilized SARS-CoV-2 spike protein derived from the original Wuhan strain. On this clone: Its binding antigen is unknown. No clone much larger than this one lies a single base away; base qualities are absent.

TCRbeta CDR3 regions were sequenced with the immunoSEQ Assay. After extraction, genomic DNA underwent amplification by bias-controlled multiplex PCR, followed by high-throughput sequencing. In the authors' own workflow: Collapsing and filtering of sequences were performed to quantify the absolute abundance of each unique TCRbeta CDR3 region. Usable DNA was measured by amplifying reference genes present in all nucleated cells, and TCRbeta template counts were normalized to that usable DNA to estimate T cell fraction. Repertoire TCRs were annotated as SARS-CoV-2-specific when V gene, CDR3 amino acid sequence and J gene were exactly matched to a known reactive TCR set. The reference SARS-CoV-2 TCR set was obtained from MIRA and was filtered for enrichment in COVID-19-positive ImmuneCODE repertoires, whereby public or cross-reactive TCRs were removed. Based on the MIRA antigens, annotated TCRs were further analysed at the level of specific ORF or position within ORF. Breadth was defined as annotated unique rearrangements over total unique productive rearrangements; depth was the summed frequency of those rearrangements. Two-sided Wilcoxon rank-sum tests were used to compare TCR breadth between groups. TCRdb retrieved this table from immuneACCESS and kept in-frame rearrangements only. Not all clones are present; in checked studies, unresolved V genes account for under half, and no reason is known for the remainder. V and J calls and clone size come straight from that table; D and trimming were deduced from the DNA. This sample is represented by 500,000 or so clones; around 88% of them were singletons. The top ten clonotypes cover about 13% of the sample.

Trimming costs V 6 bases and J 3 bases, and their ends lie 16 bases apart. Via the germline V gene, CDR1 is KGHDR and CDR2 SFDVKD. There are 15 amino acids in the CDR3, from cysteine to phenylalanine inclusive. The sequence is cut down to CDR3 DNA, 45 bases in frame from base 1. This TCR came from a person between 18 and 65 years old who received the Ad26.COV2.S COVID-19 vaccine or a placebo. The chain is assembled from TRBV24-1 and TRBJ1-2, with TRBD1 perhaps the D gene, on 6 matching bases. Sequencing used peripheral blood, obtained in a trial of Ad26.COV2.S vaccine versus placebo. The nucleotide sequence reads TGTGCCACCAGTCAAACCGGGGCAGGGGACTATGGCTACACCTTC. Its translation reads: CATSQTGAGDYGYTF.